These 9 T cell receptor beta chains came from one sample sequenced in a study of radiation and T cells in renal cell carcinoma. The time point here: blood 4 weeks post-SBRT, at nephrectomy. Indicated treatment: 15 Gy SBRT to primary tumor, nephrectomy 4 weeks later. Assay: immunoSEQ multiplex PCR; the TCRdb copy retains only in-frame clones and omits some. The sample has about 43,000 clones, 82% seen once. Sequencing was performed on blood, taken from a patient whose treatment included radiotherapy and nephrectomy. All receptors derive from a woman in her 70s with renal cell carcinoma.

V usage is TRBV6-1 and J usage is TRBJ2-1; 8 bases agree with TRBD2. Losses at the gene ends were 8 bases for V and 5 bases for J; bases not matched to a gene: 5. This CDR3 comprises 13 residues. Germline CDR1 is MNHNS and CDR2 is SASEGT. Written as DNA, the CDR3 is TGTGCCAGCGGAAGCGGGAGCGACAATGAGCAGTTCTTC. Its translation is CASGSGSDNEQFF.

The chain is built from TRBV7-6 and TRBJ2-1, with 11 bases identical to TRBD2. J gave up 9 bases and V 0 bases, and 10 bases lay outside the gene matches. This CDR3 region has 17 residues. In germline, CDR1 is SGHVS, CDR2 FNYEAQ. The CDR3 region has the DNA TGTGCCAGCAGCTTAGCGGCTAGCGGGAGGAACTACGGTGAGCAGTTCTTC. Translating it yields CASSLAASGRNYGEQFF.

The chain carries TRBV5-4 and TRBJ2-7; TRBD2 agrees at 10 bases. In germline, CDR1 is SGHNT, CDR2 YYREEE (reference sequence). The CDR3 extends over 14 amino acids. J was trimmed by 7 bases and V by 2 bases; bases with no gene match: 6. The CDR3: CASSFKLAGEEQYF. The DNA for the CDR3 is TGTGCCAGCAGCTTTAAGCTAGCGGGAGAAGAGCAGTACTTC.

This rearrangement joins TRBV6-5 to TRBJ1-3; D is unresolved. Germline V gives CDR1 MNHEY, CDR2 SVGAGI. Trimming pared 0 bases from V and 5 bases from J, leaving 14 bases between. The CDR3 is 16 residues long. The CDR3 region has the DNA TGTGCCAGCAGTTACTCGTGGACCGTCTCACGAAACACCATATATTTT. Its translation is CASSYSWTVSRNTIYF.

The chain uses TRBV19 and TRBJ2-3; TRBD1 might be the D (5 bases). CDR1 and CDR2 from the germline V gene are LNHDA and SQIVND (reference sequence). Trimming took off 1 base at V and 0 bases at J, with 11 bases between the two ends. The CDR3 totals 16 residues. The CDR3 spells CASSIGGWGSTDTQYF. The CDR3 DNA sequence: TGTGCCAGTAGTATAGGCGGTTGGGGCAGCACAGATACGCAGTATTTT.

V gene TRBV7-3 combines with J gene TRBJ2-5; tentatively, D is TRBD1 (5 bases). V shed 8 bases and J shed 5 bases, with 9 bases lying between them. CDR3 length: 11 amino acids. Germline values: CDR1 SGHTA, CDR2 FQGTGA. The CDR3 nucleotides read TGTGCCAGCGACTCAGGGGAGACCCAGTACTTC. It specifies CASDSGETQYF.

The genes are TRBV29-1 and TRBJ1-1; 9 bases map to TRBD1. Germline values: CDR1 SQVTM, CDR2 ANQGSEA. This CDR3 region has 11 residues. Losses at the gene ends were 4 bases for V and 11 bases for J; bases not matched to a gene: 5. The CDR3 is CSVGQGVRAFF. CDR3 nucleotides: TGCAGCGTTGGACAGGGGGTTAGGGCTTTCTTT.

The chain joins TRBV6-1 to TRBJ1-3, with D unresolved. V shed 2 bases and J shed 1 base, with 3 bases lying between them. The V gene's germline CDR1 is MNHNS and CDR2 SASEGT. The CDR3 consists of 13 residues. Here the CDR3 DNA reads TGTGCCAGCAGTGAAAAATCTGGAAACACCATATATTTT. Its translation is CASSEKSGNTIYF.

CDR3 protein: CASSIDPGRGYTF. The CDR3, as DNA: TGTGCCAGTAGTATAGATCCGGGCCGTGGCTACACCTTC. V gene TRBV19 combines with J gene TRBJ1-2, with D hard to call. Looked up from germline, CDR1 is LNHDA and CDR2 is SQIVND (reference sequence). The CDR3 consists of 13 residues. V lost 0 bases and J 7 bases, leaving 9 bases between the germline ends.